This T cell receptor (beta chain) was observed in a study of chemoradiotherapy in HPV16-positive cancers. The CDR3 loop spans 17 amino acids. Germline CDR1 MNHEY, CDR2 SMNVEV (reference sequence). V lost 5 bases and J 2 bases, leaving 20 bases between the germline ends. The study's findings and limits: Only a couple of HPV16-positive patients supplied the functional HPV-specificity definition. During treatment, candidate HPV-specific clones and E7-related motifs expanded in tumor.

TCRdb keeps only in-frame clones here, not all; method: immunoSEQ multiplex PCR. The data show around 29,000 clones, over 90% seen once. A remark on this clone: Its specificity is unknown.

The sequence was collected from a human donor with HPV-associated anogenital cancer. The sample in question was blood, obtained from a patient who underwent chemoradiotherapy. V gene TRBV27 combines with J gene TRBJ2-3; D uncertain. The CDR3 DNA is TGTGCCAGCAGTCTCACCAACCCCGGCATGACCACAGATACGCAGTATTTT. This sequence encodes CASSLTNPGMTTDTQYF.